This T cell receptor beta chain originates from a study of shared clonotypes between healthy human individuals. In the study overall: Every donor yielded three CD4 naive, three CD4 memory, two CD8 naive and one CD8 memory plate. Study results and caveats: In having few donors, the study represented limited genetic and exposure-history diversity.

Concerning this clone itself: Its antigen is unknown.

Repertoires were generated with immunoSEQ multiplex PCR, while TCRdb's copy carries only in-frame clones and drops some. This table has approximately 2,300,000 clones, 92% appearing once. This CDR3 has 14 residues. The V segment lost 6 bases and the J segment 8 bases; nucleotides outside the gene matches: 10. Germline CDR1 and CDR2: ENHRY and SYGVKD. Adult donors, all healthy and HIV-negative, had no recent acute infections or vaccinations. Donors, without exception, were Caucasian adults residing in Nashville, Tennessee. This chain connects TRBV10-3 to TRBJ1-2, with 9 bases matching TRBD1. The sequencing sample was made of naive CD4+ T cells from PBMCs. The subset denotes: CD45RA+ positively selected. The origin of this receptor is a man younger than 30 in good health. Some clones in this sample may be carry-over from other donors' samples. The CDR3: CAISETGGRDGYTF. DNA for the CDR3: TGTGCCATCAGCGAGACAGGGGGACGGGACGGCTACACCTTC.